This T cell receptor beta chain came from a study of blood T cells in healthy people across ages. Alongside a J-beta primer mix, a sample-barcoded 5' primer served in a second PCR lasting about 7 to 12 cycles. TCRdb redid the calling of the 5' RACE reads with MiXCR, one entry per CDR3 protein. This sample has around 800,000 distinct CDR3 sequences, with under 80% found just once. The sample consisted of blood. The clonotype comes from a young man in good health.

This CDR3 reads CASSDQDRRFF. DNA for the CDR3: TGTGCCAGCAGTGACCAGGACAGGCGGTTCTTC. The chain carries TRBV25-1 and TRBJ2-1; TRBD1 matches 7 bases. The CDR3 runs to 11 residues. Per the germline V gene, CDR1 is MGHDK and CDR2 is SYGVNS. V was pared by 3 bases and J by 15 bases, with 5 bases of the junction left unmatched.